The source of this T cell receptor (beta chain) is a study of Ad26.COV2.S vaccination and SARS-CoV-2 variants. Study background: Once or twice, 56 days apart, Ad26.COV2.S was delivered intramuscularly. The study, taken as a whole, reports: CD8+ and CD4+ T cells specific for spike reportedly responded with substantial breadth after vaccination. People who got the vaccine had more spike-specific TCR breadth than people who got placebo.

Treatment defined: roughly 20 received Ad26.COV2.S at low or high dose, single or two shots; about 5 received placebo; per-sample allocation not given. Sampling was performed 63 days after the first vaccine or placebo injection. For this clone: What it binds is unknown.

J lost 3 bases, V lost 3 bases, and 5 bases had no gene match. Germline CDR1 is PRHDT and CDR2 is FYEKMQ (reference sequence). The CDR3 has 14 amino acids. Generated by immunoSEQ multiplex PCR, the TCRdb table keeps only in-frame clones and is missing some. The data show some 450,000 clones, about 90% seen once. This sample comprised peripheral blood, obtained in a trial of Ad26.COV2.S vaccine versus placebo. The V gene is TRBV13, the J gene TRBJ2-7, with 7 bases matching TRBD1. The sequence came from a person aged 18-65 years who received the Ad26.COV2.S COVID-19 vaccine or a placebo. The CDR3 DNA reads TGTGCCAGCAGCTTTTACCGGGACAGCTACGAGCAGTACTTC. Its protein is CASSFYRDSYEQYF. Full variable domain (remainder filled in from reference TRBV13 and TRBJ2-7): AAGVIQSPRHLIKEKRETATLKCYPIPRHDTVYWYQQGPGQDPQFLISFYEKMQSDKGSIPDRFSAQQFSDYHSELNMSSLELGDSALYFCASSFYRDSYEQYFGPGTRLTVT.